This is a list of T cell receptor beta chains from one sample in a study of T cell responses to AZD1222 COVID-19 vaccine. The assay was immunoSEQ multiplex PCR, and TCRdb's table has in-frame clones only and misses some. The table has about 120,000 clones, around 93% seen once; the top ten hold around 14%. Sequenced material: peripheral blood, taken on day 0 of AZD1222 vaccination. These TCRs come from an adult in good health. Both conserved end residues are part of each CDR3. Fields, in order: CDR3 DNA, CDR3 protein, V gene, D gene, J gene, clone size. D genes are given only for firm matches. Some rows mark clone size as missing; the rest say once, few, many or name a class of expanded clone.

cdr3_nt: TGTGCCAGCAGCCACCCCCAATCCGCGGGAGGGAATAACTATGGCTACACCTTC; cdr3_aa: CASSHPQSAGGNNYGYTF; v_call: TRBV4-2; d_call: -; j_call: TRBJ1-2; clone_size: -
cdr3_nt: TGTGCCAGCAGCGTAGAACTAGCGGTAACAGATACGCAGTATTTT; cdr3_aa: CASSVELAVTDTQYF; v_call: TRBV9; d_call: TRBD2; j_call: TRBJ2-3; clone_size: once
cdr3_nt: TGTGCCACCAGCAGAGGGGCAGGGAATAATTCACCCCTCCACTTT; cdr3_aa: CATSRGAGNNSPLHF; v_call: TRBV15; d_call: -; j_call: TRBJ1-6; clone_size: -
cdr3_nt: TGTGCCAGCAGTGAAGCGAATGGGGCACACCTCTATGGCTACACCTTC; cdr3_aa: CASSEANGAHLYGYTF; v_call: TRBV6-1; d_call: -; j_call: TRBJ1-2; clone_size: once
cdr3_nt: TGTGCCAGCAGTTACGGGACTCAAGAGACCCAGTACTTC; cdr3_aa: CASSYGTQETQYF; v_call: TRBV6-2/TRBV6-3; d_call: -; j_call: TRBJ2-5; clone_size: -
cdr3_nt: TGTGCCAGCAGCTGGGGGGCGGCGGGTAACACTGAAGCTTTCTTT; cdr3_aa: CASSWGAAGNTEAFF; v_call: TRBV7-2; d_call: -; j_call: TRBJ1-1; clone_size: -
cdr3_nt: TGTGCCTGGAGCAGGGAATCAACCGGCAATCAGCCCCAGCATTTT; cdr3_aa: CAWSRESTGNQPQHF; v_call: TRBV30; d_call: -; j_call: TRBJ1-5; clone_size: -
cdr3_nt: TGTGCCAGCTCCCATACGGGGGCCTTAGCCTACGAGCAGTACTTC; cdr3_aa: CASSHTGALAYEQYF; v_call: TRBV27; d_call: -; j_call: TRBJ2-7; clone_size: -
cdr3_nt: TGTGCCAGTACCTACAGGGGAGGGTCCGGAAACACCATATATTTT; cdr3_aa: CASTYRGGSGNTIYF; v_call: TRBV19; d_call: TRBD1; j_call: TRBJ1-3; clone_size: -
cdr3_nt: TGTGCCAGCAAAGGGACAGATTATGAAGCTTTCTTT; cdr3_aa: CASKGTDYEAFF; v_call: TRBV9; d_call: TRBD1; j_call: TRBJ1-1; clone_size: -
cdr3_nt: TGTGCCAGCAGCTCGGACAGCCTCTACAATGAGCAGTTCTTC; cdr3_aa: CASSSDSLYNEQFF; v_call: TRBV7-9; d_call: -; j_call: TRBJ2-1; clone_size: once
cdr3_nt: TGCGCCAGCAGCTTGGCTGGGTTGGGAAACACCATATATTTT; cdr3_aa: CASSLAGLGNTIYF; v_call: TRBV5-1; d_call: -; j_call: TRBJ1-3; clone_size: -
cdr3_nt: TGTGCCAGTAGTGCCGGACTAGCGGGAACCACCACCCAGTACTTC; cdr3_aa: CASSAGLAGTTTQYF; v_call: TRBV19; d_call: TRBD2; j_call: TRBJ2-5; clone_size: -
cdr3_nt: TGTGCCACCAGCCCCCGTCTCGATTCACCCCTCCACTTT; cdr3_aa: CATSPRLDSPLHF; v_call: TRBV15; d_call: -; j_call: TRBJ1-6; clone_size: -
cdr3_nt: TGTGCTAGTGGTTTGGTAAATATTTTTGAGCAGTTCTTC; cdr3_aa: CASGLVNIFEQFF; v_call: TRBV12-5; d_call: -; j_call: TRBJ2-1; clone_size: -
cdr3_nt: TGTGCCAGCAAAGGTATTACCTACGAGCAGTACTTC; cdr3_aa: CASKGITYEQYF; v_call: TRBV28; d_call: -; j_call: TRBJ2-7; clone_size: -
cdr3_nt: TGTGCCAGCAGCTTCCTTTCCCGGAGCTCCTACAATGAGCAGTTCTTC; cdr3_aa: CASSFLSRSSYNEQFF; v_call: TRBV7-9; d_call: -; j_call: TRBJ2-1; clone_size: -
cdr3_nt: TGTGCCAGCAGGAGTTGGATTAGCAATCAGCCCCAGCATTTT; cdr3_aa: CASRSWISNQPQHF; v_call: TRBV13; d_call: -; j_call: TRBJ1-5; clone_size: -
cdr3_nt: TGCGCCAGCAGCTCTCAGGAAGCGGGCCTCCAAGAGACCCAGTACTTC; cdr3_aa: CASSSQEAGLQETQYF; v_call: TRBV5-1; d_call: -; j_call: TRBJ2-5; clone_size: -
cdr3_nt: TGCGCCAGCAGCCAACAAATGGATACTGAAGCTTTCTTT; cdr3_aa: CASSQQMDTEAFF; v_call: TRBV4-1; d_call: -; j_call: TRBJ1-1; clone_size: -
cdr3_nt: TGTGCCAGCAGCCATTATCCGTCCGACAGGGCAGGGAGGGAGAACACTGAAGCTTTCTTT; cdr3_aa: CASSHYPSDRAGRENTEAFF; v_call: TRBV6-2/TRBV6-3; d_call: TRBD1; j_call: TRBJ1-1; clone_size: once
cdr3_nt: TGTGCCAGCAGTTCGAGACAGGGTCAAAAGAGTGAGCAGTTCTTC; cdr3_aa: CASSSRQGQKSEQFF; v_call: TRBV28; d_call: TRBD1; j_call: TRBJ2-1; clone_size: -
cdr3_nt: TGTGCCAGCAGCCAAGACCGGACTAGCGGTATACGCACAGATACGCAGTATTTT; cdr3_aa: CASSQDRTSGIRTDTQYF; v_call: TRBV3-1/TRBV3-2; d_call: TRBD2; j_call: TRBJ2-3; clone_size: -
cdr3_nt: TGTGCCAGCAGCCTCCCCGCGGAAAAACTGTTTTTT; cdr3_aa: CASSLPAEKLFF; v_call: TRBV7-9; d_call: -; j_call: TRBJ1-4; clone_size: -
cdr3_nt: TGTGCTAGTGGTTTGTGGGTTAGGGGGGGCTTAGCGATGAACACTGAAGCTTTCTTT; cdr3_aa: CASGLWVRGGLAMNTEAFF; v_call: TRBV12-5; d_call: -; j_call: TRBJ1-1; clone_size: -
cdr3_nt: TGTGCCAGCAGTTCTGACTACGAGCAGTACTTC; cdr3_aa: CASSSDYEQYF; v_call: TRBV6-2/TRBV6-3; d_call: -; j_call: TRBJ2-7; clone_size: -
cdr3_nt: TGTGCCAGCAGCTCCCTCGGGACAGGGGGCTACGGAGAGCAGTTCTTC; cdr3_aa: CASSSLGTGGYGEQFF; v_call: TRBV7-6; d_call: TRBD1; j_call: TRBJ2-1; clone_size: -
cdr3_nt: TGTGCCAGCAGTTACTCGAACCCGGGACAGATGGAAAACACCATATATTTT; cdr3_aa: CASSYSNPGQMENTIYF; v_call: TRBV6-2/TRBV6-3; d_call: TRBD1; j_call: TRBJ1-3; clone_size: once
cdr3_nt: TGTGCCAGCAGTTACGAGGGGGAAATGAACACTGAAGCTTTCTTT; cdr3_aa: CASSYEGEMNTEAFF; v_call: TRBV6-2/TRBV6-3; d_call: -; j_call: TRBJ1-1; clone_size: -
cdr3_nt: TGTGCCAGCAGTGCAAGCGGGGGGCGGGGCACCGGGGAGCTGTTTTTT; cdr3_aa: CASSASGGRGTGELFF; v_call: TRBV6-1; d_call: TRBD2; j_call: TRBJ2-2; clone_size: -
cdr3_nt: TGTGCCAGCAGCTTAGATGTGGGACAGGGGGGCACTGAAGCTTTCTTT; cdr3_aa: CASSLDVGQGGTEAFF; v_call: TRBV7-6; d_call: TRBD1; j_call: TRBJ1-1; clone_size: -
cdr3_nt: TGTGCCAGCCATACGGGGGTCGACTATGGCTACACCTTC; cdr3_aa: CASHTGVDYGYTF; v_call: TRBV7-9; d_call: -; j_call: TRBJ1-2; clone_size: -
cdr3_nt: TGTGCCAGCAGCTTAGGGATTACCATGAACACTGAAGCTTTCTTT; cdr3_aa: CASSLGITMNTEAFF; v_call: TRBV7-8; d_call: -; j_call: TRBJ1-1; clone_size: -
cdr3_nt: TGTGCCAGCAGTTACAGGACTAGCGGGAATGAGCAGTTCTTC; cdr3_aa: CASSYRTSGNEQFF; v_call: TRBV6-2/TRBV6-3; d_call: TRBD2; j_call: TRBJ2-1; clone_size: -
cdr3_nt: TGCGCCAGCAGCCAAGAGGGTGAGACCCAGTACTTC; cdr3_aa: CASSQEGETQYF; v_call: TRBV4-3; d_call: -; j_call: TRBJ2-5; clone_size: -
cdr3_nt: TGTGCCAGCAGTGAACCCGGCGTCAGTAAATACGAGCAGTACTTC; cdr3_aa: CASSEPGVSKYEQYF; v_call: TRBV2; d_call: -; j_call: TRBJ2-7; clone_size: few
cdr3_nt: TGTGCCAGCTCACCACGGAGGGCAACTAATGAAAAACTGTTTTTT; cdr3_aa: CASSPRRATNEKLFF; v_call: TRBV18; d_call: -; j_call: TRBJ1-4; clone_size: -
cdr3_nt: TGTGCCAGCACGTTGGCGGAGAACACTGAAGCTTTCTTT; cdr3_aa: CASTLAENTEAFF; v_call: TRBV6-5; d_call: -; j_call: TRBJ1-1; clone_size: -
cdr3_nt: TGTGCCAGTAGCCCCGGACAGAATGGCTATGGCTACACCTTC; cdr3_aa: CASSPGQNGYGYTF; v_call: TRBV19; d_call: -; j_call: TRBJ1-2; clone_size: -
cdr3_nt: TGTGCCAGCAGTTTTTTTAGGTCCGGGACCCAGTACTTC; cdr3_aa: CASSFFRSGTQYF; v_call: TRBV12-3/TRBV12-4; d_call: -; j_call: TRBJ2-5; clone_size: -
cdr3_nt: TGTGCCAGCAGCTTAGTCGGCAGGGGGGACTATGGCTACACCTTC; cdr3_aa: CASSLVGRGDYGYTF; v_call: TRBV11-3; d_call: TRBD1; j_call: TRBJ1-2; clone_size: -
cdr3_nt: TGTGCCAGCAGCCCGGGGACTGACTATAGCAATCAGCCCCAGCATTTT; cdr3_aa: CASSPGTDYSNQPQHF; v_call: TRBV28; d_call: -; j_call: TRBJ1-5; clone_size: -
cdr3_nt: TGTGCCAGCAGTTTAGGAAGAAGAGAGCTCCACTTT; cdr3_aa: CASSLGRRELHF; v_call: TRBV12-3/TRBV12-4; d_call: -; j_call: TRBJ1-6; clone_size: -
cdr3_nt: TGCGCCAGCAGAAGGGGCAACACTGAAGCTTTCTTT; cdr3_aa: CASRRGNTEAFF; v_call: TRBV10-2; d_call: -; j_call: TRBJ1-1; clone_size: -
cdr3_nt: TGTGCCAGTAAGTGGACCTCTACGGCAACTAATGAAAAACTGTTTTTT; cdr3_aa: CASKWTSTATNEKLFF; v_call: TRBV19; d_call: -; j_call: TRBJ1-4; clone_size: -
cdr3_nt: TGTGCCAGCAGTTTCCCCTCCCGGGGGACAGGTTTGGAGACCCAGTACTTC; cdr3_aa: CASSFPSRGTGLETQYF; v_call: TRBV28; d_call: TRBD1; j_call: TRBJ2-5; clone_size: -
cdr3_nt: TGTGCCAGCAGCCGACAGGGGGCGATTGGAAACACCATATATTTT; cdr3_aa: CASSRQGAIGNTIYF; v_call: TRBV5-8; d_call: TRBD1; j_call: TRBJ1-3; clone_size: -
cdr3_nt: TGTGCCAGCAGCCCCATGGGACAGGGGAAGAACACTGAAGCTTTCTTT; cdr3_aa: CASSPMGQGKNTEAFF; v_call: TRBV14; d_call: TRBD1; j_call: TRBJ1-1; clone_size: -
cdr3_nt: TGTGCCAGCAGCTTAGGTTTCAATCAGCCCCAGCATTTT; cdr3_aa: CASSLGFNQPQHF; v_call: TRBV5-4; d_call: -; j_call: TRBJ1-5; clone_size: few
cdr3_nt: TGTGCCAGCAGCTTAGAGGGGTTGAGTACTGAAGCTTTCTTT; cdr3_aa: CASSLEGLSTEAFF; v_call: TRBV7-9; d_call: -; j_call: TRBJ1-1; clone_size: -
cdr3_nt: TGTGCCAGCAGTGTGGCCCGACAGGGGTTGACCTACGAGCAGTACTTC; cdr3_aa: CASSVARQGLTYEQYF; v_call: TRBV2; d_call: TRBD1; j_call: TRBJ2-7; clone_size: -
cdr3_nt: TGTGCCAGCAGCCTAGGGGGCGGGAACACTGAAGCTTTCTTT; cdr3_aa: CASSLGGGNTEAFF; v_call: TRBV9; d_call: TRBD1; j_call: TRBJ1-1; clone_size: once
cdr3_nt: TGTGCCAGCATTCAGACAGGGTACCCCAACGAGCAGTACTTC; cdr3_aa: CASIQTGYPNEQYF; v_call: TRBV2; d_call: TRBD1; j_call: TRBJ2-7; clone_size: once
cdr3_nt: TGTGCCAGCAGCCAACTTAGCGGGGCCCAAGAGACCCAGTACTTC; cdr3_aa: CASSQLSGAQETQYF; v_call: TRBV11-2; d_call: TRBD2; j_call: TRBJ2-5; clone_size: -